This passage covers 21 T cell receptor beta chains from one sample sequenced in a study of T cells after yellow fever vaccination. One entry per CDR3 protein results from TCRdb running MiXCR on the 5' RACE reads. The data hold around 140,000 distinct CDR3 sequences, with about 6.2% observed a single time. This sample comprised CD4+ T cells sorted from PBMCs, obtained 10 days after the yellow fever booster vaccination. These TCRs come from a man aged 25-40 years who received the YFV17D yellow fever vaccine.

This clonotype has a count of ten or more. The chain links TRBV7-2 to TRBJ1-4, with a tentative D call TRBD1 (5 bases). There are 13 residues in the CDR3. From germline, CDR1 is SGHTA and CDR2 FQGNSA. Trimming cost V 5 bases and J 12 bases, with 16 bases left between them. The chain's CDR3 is CASSVTPGAQLFF. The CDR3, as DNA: TGTGCCAGCAGCGTAACCCCCGGGGCTCAACTGTTTTTT.

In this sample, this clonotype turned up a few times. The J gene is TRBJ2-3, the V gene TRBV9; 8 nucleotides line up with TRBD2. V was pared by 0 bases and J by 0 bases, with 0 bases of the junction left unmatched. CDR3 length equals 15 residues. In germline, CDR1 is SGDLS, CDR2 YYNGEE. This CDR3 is CASSVVAGSTDTQYF. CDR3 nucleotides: TGTGCCAGCAGCGTAGTAGCGGGGAGCACAGATACGCAGTATTTT.

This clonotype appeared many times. This CDR3 is CSARDHLGPYNEQFF. The CDR3 DNA reads as TGCAGTGCTAGAGATCACCTCGGTCCCTACAATGAGCAGTTCTTC. The chain uses TRBV20-1 and TRBJ2-1, with D unresolved. Germline assignment: CDR1 DFQATT and CDR2 SNEGSKA (reference sequence). V lost 0 bases to trimming and J lost 2 bases, with 11 bases between them. This CDR3 has 15 amino acids.

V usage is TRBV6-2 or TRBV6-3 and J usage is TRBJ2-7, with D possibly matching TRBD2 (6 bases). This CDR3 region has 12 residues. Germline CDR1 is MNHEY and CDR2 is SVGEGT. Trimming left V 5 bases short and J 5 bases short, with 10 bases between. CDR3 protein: CASSRGEDEQYF. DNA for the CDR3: TGTGCCAGCAGTCGCGGGGAGGACGAGCAGTACTTC.

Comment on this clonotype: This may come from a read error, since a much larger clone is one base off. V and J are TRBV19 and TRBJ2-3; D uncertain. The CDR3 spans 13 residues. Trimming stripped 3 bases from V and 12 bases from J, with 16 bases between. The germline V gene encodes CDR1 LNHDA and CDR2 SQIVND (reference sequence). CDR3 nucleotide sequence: TGTGCCAGTAGTATCCGCACCGCGCATCCCCAGTATTTT. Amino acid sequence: CASSIRTAHPQYF.

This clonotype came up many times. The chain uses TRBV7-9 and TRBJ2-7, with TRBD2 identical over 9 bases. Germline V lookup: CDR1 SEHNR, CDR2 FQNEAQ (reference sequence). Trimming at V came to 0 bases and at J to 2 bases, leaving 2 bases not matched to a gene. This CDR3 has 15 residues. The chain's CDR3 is CASSLATSGTYEQYF. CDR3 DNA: TGTGCCAGCAGCTTAGCGACTAGCGGAACCTACGAGCAGTACTTC.

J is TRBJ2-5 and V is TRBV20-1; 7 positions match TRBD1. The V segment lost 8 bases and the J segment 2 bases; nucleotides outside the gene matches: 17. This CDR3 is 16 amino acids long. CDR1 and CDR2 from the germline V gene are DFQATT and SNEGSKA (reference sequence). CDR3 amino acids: CSPASHTTGRQETQYF. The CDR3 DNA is TGCAGTCCCGCTTCTCATACGACAGGGAGACAAGAGACCCAGTACTTC.

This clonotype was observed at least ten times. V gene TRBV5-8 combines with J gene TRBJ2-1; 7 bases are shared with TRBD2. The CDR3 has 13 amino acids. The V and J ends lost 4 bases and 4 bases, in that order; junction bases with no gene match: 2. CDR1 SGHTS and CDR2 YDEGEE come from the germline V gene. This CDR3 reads CASSLGGYNEQFF. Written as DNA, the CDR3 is TGTGCCAGCAGCCTGGGGGGGTACAATGAGCAGTTCTTC.

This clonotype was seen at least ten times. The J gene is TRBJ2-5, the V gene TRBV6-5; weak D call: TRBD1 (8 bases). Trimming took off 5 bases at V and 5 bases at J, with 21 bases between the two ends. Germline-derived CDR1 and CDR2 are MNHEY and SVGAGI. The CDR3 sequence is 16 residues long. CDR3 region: CASSISWTGRGETQYF. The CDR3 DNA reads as TGTGCCAGCAGTATCTCTTGGACAGGGAGGGGGGAGACCCAGTACTTC.

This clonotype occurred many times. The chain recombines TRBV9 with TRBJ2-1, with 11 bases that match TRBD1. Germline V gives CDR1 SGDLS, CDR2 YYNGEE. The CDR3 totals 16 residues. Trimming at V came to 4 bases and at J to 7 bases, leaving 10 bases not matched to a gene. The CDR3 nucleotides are TGTGCCAGCAGCCCCCGGGTTGGACAGGGGGCTAATGAGCAGTTCTTC. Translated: CASSPRVGQGANEQFF.

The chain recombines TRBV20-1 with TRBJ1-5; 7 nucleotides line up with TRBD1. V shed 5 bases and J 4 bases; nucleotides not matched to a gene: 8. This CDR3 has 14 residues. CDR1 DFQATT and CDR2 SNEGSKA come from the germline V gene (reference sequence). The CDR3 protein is CSAPPGQPNQPQHF. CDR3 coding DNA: TGCAGTGCTCCTCCGGGACAGCCGAATCAGCCCCAGCATTTT.

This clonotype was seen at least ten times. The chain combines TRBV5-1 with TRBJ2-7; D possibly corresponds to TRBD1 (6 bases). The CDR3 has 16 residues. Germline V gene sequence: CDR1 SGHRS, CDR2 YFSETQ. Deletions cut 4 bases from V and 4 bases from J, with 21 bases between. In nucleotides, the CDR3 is TGCGCCAGCAGCCTTGGCAGGGGACAACTTTCTTACGAGCAGTACTTC. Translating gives CASSLGRGQLSYEQYF.

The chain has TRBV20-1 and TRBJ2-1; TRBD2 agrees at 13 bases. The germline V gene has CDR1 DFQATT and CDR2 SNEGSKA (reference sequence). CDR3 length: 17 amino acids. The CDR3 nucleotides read TGCAGCGCCTCCGGGACTAGCGGGATCTTGGGCCACAATGAGCAGTTCTTC. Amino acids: CSASGTSGILGHNEQFF.

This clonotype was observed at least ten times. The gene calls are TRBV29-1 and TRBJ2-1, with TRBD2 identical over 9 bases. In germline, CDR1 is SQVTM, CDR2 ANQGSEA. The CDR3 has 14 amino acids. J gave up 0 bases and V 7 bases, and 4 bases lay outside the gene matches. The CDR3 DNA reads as TGCAGCGCAAATAGCGGGAGCTCCTACAATGAGCAGTTCTTC. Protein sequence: CSANSGSSYNEQFF.

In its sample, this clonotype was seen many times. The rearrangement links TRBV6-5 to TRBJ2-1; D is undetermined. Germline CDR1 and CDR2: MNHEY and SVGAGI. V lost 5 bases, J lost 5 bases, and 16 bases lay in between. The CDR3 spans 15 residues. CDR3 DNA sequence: TGTGCCAGCAGTCGGGTCGACCGGACCGACAATGAGCAGTTCTTC. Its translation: CASSRVDRTDNEQFF.

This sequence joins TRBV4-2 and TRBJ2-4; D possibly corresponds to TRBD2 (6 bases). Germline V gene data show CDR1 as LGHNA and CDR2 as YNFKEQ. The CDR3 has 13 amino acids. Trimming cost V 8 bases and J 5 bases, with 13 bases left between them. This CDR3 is CASGGTDQNIQYF. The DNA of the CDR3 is TGTGCCAGCGGCGGGACCGACCAAAACATTCAGTACTTC.

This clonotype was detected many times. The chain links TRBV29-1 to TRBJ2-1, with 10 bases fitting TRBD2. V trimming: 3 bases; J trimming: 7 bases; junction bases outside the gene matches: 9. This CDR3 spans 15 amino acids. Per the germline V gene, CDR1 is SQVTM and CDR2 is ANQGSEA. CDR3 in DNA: TGCAGCGTTGACTTGTCTAGCGGGAGTCTGAATGAGCAGTTCTTC. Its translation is CSVDLSSGSLNEQFF.

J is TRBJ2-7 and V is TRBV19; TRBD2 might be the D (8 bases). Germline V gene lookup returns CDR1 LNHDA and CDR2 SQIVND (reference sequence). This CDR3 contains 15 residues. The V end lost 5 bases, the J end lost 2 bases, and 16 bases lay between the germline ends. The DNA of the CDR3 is TGTGCCAGTAGTGTGTTAGCGGGACAGACCTACGAGCAGTACTTC. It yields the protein CASSVLAGQTYEQYF.

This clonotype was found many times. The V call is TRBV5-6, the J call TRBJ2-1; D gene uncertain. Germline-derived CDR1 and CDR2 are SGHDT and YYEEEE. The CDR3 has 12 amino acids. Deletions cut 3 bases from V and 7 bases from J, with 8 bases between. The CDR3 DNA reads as TGTGCCAGCAGCTCTGACCTGAATGAGCAGTTCTTC. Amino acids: CASSSDLNEQFF.

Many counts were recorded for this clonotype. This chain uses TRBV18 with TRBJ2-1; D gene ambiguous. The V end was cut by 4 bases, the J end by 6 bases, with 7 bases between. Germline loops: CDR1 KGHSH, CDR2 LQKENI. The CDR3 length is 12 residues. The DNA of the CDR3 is TGTGCCAGCTCACAGACTTCCAATGAGCAGTTCTTC. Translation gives CASSQTSNEQFF.

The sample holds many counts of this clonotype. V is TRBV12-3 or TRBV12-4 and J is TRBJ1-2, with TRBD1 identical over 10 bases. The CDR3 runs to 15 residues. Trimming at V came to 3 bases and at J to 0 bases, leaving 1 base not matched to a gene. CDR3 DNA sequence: TGTGCCAGCAGTTTTGGACAGGGGGCTAACTATGGCTACACCTTC. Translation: CASSFGQGANYGYTF.